This is a list of T cell receptor beta chains from one sample in a study of immune cell composition in non-small cell lung cancer. Repertoires were generated with immunoSEQ multiplex PCR, while TCRdb's copy carries only in-frame clones and drops some. This table has some 16,000 clones, around 80% appearing once. These data also formed part of another study, on CD4 T cells in lung cancer.

What was sequenced was non-adjacent lung tissue. These receptors were taken from a human donor with non-small cell lung cancer. Both conserved end residues are part of each CDR3. The D gene is left open where the match is weak. A clone size is listed for some rows: how often the clone was seen (once, few, many), or a class if it is expanded.

d_call	v_call	j_call	cdr3_length	clone_size	cdr3_aa	cdr3_nt
.	TRBV6-1	TRBJ1-6	14	few	CASSEPGYNSPLHF	TGTGCCAGCAGTGAACCGGGGTATAATTCACCCCTCCACTTT
.	TRBV4-1	TRBJ1-5	13	once	CASSQLREQPQHF	TGCGCCAGCAGCCAATTAAGGGAACAGCCCCAGCATTTT
.	TRBV7-2	TRBJ1-3	17	.	CASSPGRTVRSGNTIYF	TGTGCCAGCAGTCCAGGACGGACAGTCCGCTCTGGAAACACCATATATTTT
.	TRBV7-9	TRBJ2-1	17	once	CASSLMHGQSSYNEQFF	TGTGCCAGCAGTTTAATGCATGGACAGAGCTCCTACAATGAGCAGTTCTTC
.	TRBV11-3	TRBJ1-5	14	few	CASSLPRERQPQHF	TGTGCCAGCAGCTTACCGAGGGAGCGTCAGCCCCAGCATTTT
.	TRBV10-2	TRBJ2-3	15	.	CASSESARRTDTQYF	TGCGCCAGCAGTGAGTCGGCGCGACGCACAGATACGCAGTATTTT
.	TRBV11-1	TRBJ1-1	15	.	CASSPTTPGTPEAFF	TGTGCCAGCAGTCCCACCACCCCAGGGACCCCTGAAGCTTTCTTT
TRBD2	TRBV6-5	TRBJ2-7	14	medium-sized	CASSPGTSVYEQYF	TGTGCCAGCAGTCCCGGGACTAGCGTCTACGAGCAGTACTTC
.	TRBV6-1	TRBJ2-7	14	.	CASSDWDGAYEQYF	TGTGCCAGCAGTGACTGGGACGGCGCCTACGAGCAGTACTTC
TRBD1	TRBV6-5	TRBJ2-7	13	.	CASRDRGFYEQYF	TGTGCCAGCAGGGACAGGGGATTCTACGAGCAGTACTTC
.	TRBV19	TRBJ1-1	16	.	CASSIDLEGMNTEAFF	TGTGCCAGTAGTATAGATCTGGAGGGGATGAACACTGAAGCTTTCTTT
.	TRBV27	TRBJ1-4	14	once	CASSKQYLNEKLFF	TGTGCCAGCAGTAAACAGTACCTTAATGAAAAACTGTTTTTT
TRBD1	TRBV7-9	TRBJ1-2	13	.	CASSLTGEHGYTF	TGTGCCAGCAGCTTGACAGGGGAACATGGCTACACCTTC
TRBD1	TRBV9	TRBJ2-2	15	.	CASSGRTGGAGELFF	TGTGCCAGCAGCGGCCGGACAGGGGGAGCCGGGGAGCTGTTTTTT
.	TRBV25-1	TRBJ1-1	12	few	CASSEVGTEAFF	TGTGCCAGCAGTGAAGTGGGCACTGAAGCTTTCTTT
.	TRBV18	TRBJ2-2	16	.	CASSPRGDPRTGELFF	TGTGCCAGCTCGCCGAGGGGAGATCCCCGCACCGGGGAGCTGTTTTTT
.	TRBV2	TRBJ1-1	14	.	CASSDRGGNTEAFF	TGTGCCAGCAGTGATAGGGGGGGGAACACTGAAGCTTTCTTT
.	TRBV2	TRBJ2-7	13	.	CASSWDRGSEQYF	TGTGCCAGCAGTTGGGACCGGGGAAGTGAGCAGTACTTC
.	TRBV7-6	TRBJ2-1	14	once	CASSLVTDYNEQFF	TGTGCCAGCAGCTTAGTTACCGATTACAATGAGCAGTTCTTC
.	TRBV5-1	TRBJ1-1	13	.	CASSFGGGTEAFF	TGCGCCAGCAGCTTTGGGGGGGGCACTGAAGCTTTCTTT
.	TRBV15	TRBJ2-3	15	.	CATSRDEWNVDTQYF	TGTGCCACCAGCAGAGATGAGTGGAATGTGGATACGCAGTATTTT
.	TRBV7-8	TRBJ2-7	14	once	CASSLAGGAIEQYF	TGTGCCAGCAGCTTAGCGGGGGGCGCGATCGAGCAGTACTTC
.	TRBV20-1	TRBJ2-7	11	.	CSARGYYEQYF	TGCAGTGCTAGGGGGTACTACGAGCAGTACTTC
.	TRBV7-9	TRBJ1-5	12	few	CASRLSNQPQHF	TGTGCCAGCAGGCTTAGCAATCAGCCCCAGCATTTT
TRBD1	TRBV27	TRBJ1-2	16	.	CASSLSRTGMNYGYTF	TGTGCCAGCAGTTTATCGCGGACAGGGATGAACTATGGCTACACCTTC
.	TRBV6-1	TRBJ1-1	12	.	CASFPRDTEAFF	TGTGCCAGCTTCCCCCGGGACACTGAAGCTTTCTTT
.	TRBV5-6	TRBJ2-5	13	.	CASSLTGWETQYF	TGTGCCAGCAGCTTGACAGGGTGGGAGACCCAGTACTTC
TRBD2	TRBV5-1	TRBJ2-7	16	.	CASSVGLAGGENEQYF	TGCGCCAGCAGCGTGGGACTAGCGGGGGGGGAAAACGAGCAGTACTTC
TRBD1	TRBV18	TRBJ2-5	15	.	CASSPQGQFKETQYF	TGTGCCAGCTCACCACAGGGACAGTTCAAGGAGACCCAGTACTTC
.	TRBV2	TRBJ1-1	14	.	CASSGGGWNTEAFF	TGTGCCAGCAGTGGTGGGGGCTGGAACACTGAAGCTTTCTTT
.	TRBV5-1	TRBJ2-2	14	few	CASSLTHNTGELFF	TGCGCCAGCAGCTTGACCCATAACACCGGGGAGCTGTTTTTT
TRBD1	TRBV5-1	TRBJ1-3	16	.	CASSLGQGTSGNTIYF	TGCGCCAGCAGCTTGGGACAGGGGACTTCTGGAAACACCATATATTTT
.	TRBV7-8	TRBJ1-6	15	.	CASLLGSSYNSPLHF	TGTGCCAGCCTCCTGGGGAGCTCCTATAATTCACCCCTCCACTTT
TRBD2	TRBV5-1	TRBJ2-1	15	.	CASSLSSGGANEQFF	TGCGCCAGCAGCTTGTCCAGCGGGGGGGCGAATGAGCAGTTCTTC
.	TRBV7-2	TRBJ1-3	17	.	CASSLDSPGATGNTIYF	TGTGCCAGCAGCTTAGACTCCCCGGGGGCAACTGGAAACACCATATATTTT
.	TRBV6-1	TRBJ2-5	15	.	CASSEGGTNQETQYF	TGTGCCAGCAGTGAAGGTGGGACAAACCAAGAGACCCAGTACTTC